These 21 T cell receptor beta chains came from one sample sequenced in a study of regulatory T cells in long-lasting Graves disease. CDR3 regions were amplified by Arm-PCR using iRepertoire HTBI primers to build TCR beta libraries. TCRdb re-analysed the multiplex PCR reads in MiXCR, keeping a single row per CDR3 protein. The data contain about 240,000 distinct CDR3 sequences, roughly 21% of them singletons. Sample time point: newly diagnosed GD, antithyroid drugs for less than 3 months. The TCR library was prepared using RNA isolated from PBMCs. This specimen was peripheral blood mononuclear cells (PBMCs), taken at new diagnosis, from a patient treated with antithyroid drugs. The receptors were sampled from a female donor with Graves disease.

This clonotype has at least ten counts. V is TRBV7-9 and J is TRBJ2-3; D remains ambiguous. CDR3 length equals 15 residues. The V gene's germline CDR1 is SEHNR and CDR2 FQNEAQ (reference sequence). The V end lost 6 bases, the J end lost 1 base, and 14 bases lay between the germline ends. CDR3 in DNA: TGTGCCAGCAGTTCAACTGGGAAAGGCACAGATACGCAGTATTTT. Translated: CASSSTGKGTDTQYF.

The table lists this clonotype with a few counts. The rearrangement joins TRBV20-1 to TRBJ2-3; 13 nucleotides match TRBD2. The J segment lost 8 bases and the V segment lost 7 bases, leaving 9 bases of the junction unmatched. The CDR3 has 14 amino acids. Germline assignment: CDR1 DFQATT and CDR2 SNEGSKA (reference sequence). Written as DNA, the CDR3 is TGCAGTGTCCCTACAACTAGCGGGAGGGGTACGCAGTATTTT. Its translation: CSVPTTSGRGTQYF.

This clonotype was seen a few times. The chain is built from TRBV10-1 and TRBJ1-2; 7 positions match TRBD1. V trimming: 3 bases; J trimming: 6 bases; junction bases outside the gene matches: 7. Germline V gene lookup returns CDR1 WNHNN and CDR2 SYGVQD (reference sequence). The CDR3 extends over 14 amino acids. CDR3 sequence reads: CASSDKRQGDGYTF. The DNA of the CDR3 is TGCGCCAGCAGTGACAAAAGACAGGGTGATGGCTACACCTTC.

This clonotype was picked up many times. This rearrangement joins TRBV28 to TRBJ2-7; TRBD1 matches at 7 bases. The germline V gene encodes CDR1 MDHEN and CDR2 SYDVKM. The junction had 17 bases not matched to a gene; V was cut back by 6 bases and J by 6 bases. This CDR3 region has 16 residues. CDR3 loop: CASSPVVFRGRSEQYF. The DNA of the CDR3 is TGTGCCAGCAGCCCGGTAGTTTTTAGGGGGCGCTCCGAGCAGTACTTC. Full variable domain (outside the CDR3, taken from reference TRBV28 and TRBJ2-7): DVKVTQSSRYLVKRTGEKVFLECVQDMDHENMFWYRQDPGLGLRLIYFSYDVKMKEKGDIPEGYSVSREKKERFSLILESASTNQTSMYLCASSPVVFRGRSEQYFGPGTRLTVT.

At least ten counts were recorded for this clonotype. V gene TRBV6-2 or TRBV6-3 combines with J gene TRBJ2-3; 8 bases fit TRBD1. The length of the CDR3 is 11 residues. The germline gives CDR1 MNHEY, CDR2 SVGEGT. Trimming cost V 6 bases and J 10 bases; bases outside gene matches: 3. For the CDR3, the DNA is TGTGCCAGCAGAGACAGGGGAGCGCAGTATTTT. Translating gives CASRDRGAQYF.

This clonotype was recorded a few times. This may be a read error: a much more frequent sequence differs by one nucleotide. The J gene is TRBJ1-4, the V gene TRBV7-2; D uncertain. CDR3 size: 13 residues. Germline CDR1 and CDR2: SGHTA and FQGNSA. Here the CDR3 reads CASSLDLSHRLLF. The CDR3 DNA sequence: TGTGCCAGCAGCTTAGATCTTTCCCACCGACTGCTTTTT. The full variable domain, its missing parts supplied by reference TRBV7-2 and TRBJ1-4, is GAGVSQSPSNKVTEKGKDVELRCDPISGHTALYWYRQSLGQGLEFLIYFQGNSAPDKSGLPSDRFSAERTGGSVSTLTIQRTQQEDSAVYLCASSLDLSHRLLFGSGTQLSVL.

The rearrangement uses TRBV20-1 and TRBJ2-7; TRBD2 matches at 14 bases. Trimming took 5 bases from V and 6 from J; bases not matched to a gene: 6. Germline V gives CDR1 DFQATT, CDR2 SNEGSKA (reference sequence). This CDR3 has 14 amino acids. CDR3 DNA: TGCAGTGCTGAGACTAGCGGGAGGGGGGGCGAGCAGTACTTC. This codes for CSAETSGRGGEQYF.

In this sample, this clonotype turned up many times. An end of the junction differs from the germline gene, which may be a read error. This chain uses TRBV6-1 with TRBJ2-7; 14 bases are shared with TRBD2. The CDR3 is made up of 15 amino acids. The germline gives CDR1 MNHNS, CDR2 SASEGT. CDR3 sequence: CASSPMGTSGSPLNF. In nucleotides, the CDR3 is TGTGCCAGCAGTCCGATGGGGACTAGCGGGAGTCCCCTTAACTTC.

The chain uses TRBV28 and TRBJ2-7; a possible D gene is TRBD2 (6 bases). V was shortened by 3 bases and J by 6 bases, with 18 bases between the two germline ends. The CDR3 spans 15 residues. CDR1 and CDR2 (germline): MDHEN, SYDVKM. DNA for the CDR3: TGTGCCAGCAGTTTTCTAGCGAATAAAGCTGGCGAGCAGTACTTC. Protein product: CASSFLANKAGEQYF.

This clonotype has at least ten counts. V and J are TRBV27 and TRBJ2-3, with D tentatively TRBD2 (6 bases). From germline, CDR1 is MNHEY and CDR2 SMNVEV (reference sequence). The CDR3 runs 16 residues. V lost 7 bases to trimming and J lost 1 base, with 18 bases between them. The CDR3 coding sequence is TGTGCCAGCACCCGACTAGGGGCAACTGGCACAGATACGCAGTATTTT. This codes for CASTRLGATGTDTQYF.

This chain joins TRBV2 and TRBJ2-7; D not certain. The CDR3 has 12 amino acids. V lost 4 bases to trimming and J lost 2 bases, with 6 bases between them. The germline CDR1 and CDR2 sequences are SNHLY and FYNNEI. The CDR3 region is CASSASPYEQYF. CDR3 bases: TGTGCCAGCAGTGCCTCCCCCTACGAGCAGTACTTC. Full variable domain (missing parts from reference TRBV2 and TRBJ2-7): EPEVTQTPSHQVTQMGQEVILRCVPISNHLYFYWYRQILGQKVEFLVSFYNNEISEKSEIFDDQFSVERPDGSNFTLKIRSTKLEDSAMYFCASSASPYEQYFGPGTRLTVT.

This clonotype was counted many times. This chain uses TRBV24-1 with TRBJ2-3; D ambiguous. The V gene's germline CDR1 is KGHDR and CDR2 SFDVKD. The CDR3 has 12 amino acids. Trimming left V 3 bases short and J 6 bases short, with 6 bases between. The DNA of the CDR3 is TGTGCCACCAGTGATCCGATGGATACGCAGTATTTT. Amino acid sequence: CATSDPMDTQYF.

This clonotype was counted at least ten times. The chain joins TRBV29-1 to TRBJ2-3; 11 bases align to TRBD2. The length of the CDR3 is 14 residues. V trimming: 1 base; J trimming: 3 bases; junction bases outside the gene matches: 0. Germline V CDR1 and CDR2: SQVTM, ANQGSEA. The CDR3 reads CSVEGLAGTDTQYF. CDR3 DNA sequence: TGCAGCGTTGAAGGACTAGCGGGGACAGATACGCAGTATTTT.

This clonotype was seen many times. The genes are TRBV19 and TRBJ1-1; the D gene is possibly TRBD1 (6 bases). CDR1 and CDR2 (germline): LNHDA, SQIVND (reference sequence). The CDR3 has 14 amino acids. V shed 1 base and J shed 6 bases, with 12 bases lying between them. The CDR3 nucleotides are TGTGCCAGTAGTATAGGGGGGGCGAGCGCTGAAGCTTTCTTT. It specifies CASSIGGASAEAFF.

V and J are TRBV6-2 or TRBV6-3 and TRBJ2-7, with TRBD1 as a possible D gene (5 bases). V lost 5 bases and J lost 0, with 11 bases in between. The CDR3 loop spans 14 amino acids. In germline, CDR1 is MNHEY, CDR2 SVGEGT. The CDR3 DNA sequence: TGTGCCAGCAGTGAGAGTCAGGGCTCCTACGAGCAGTACTTC. This translates into CASSESQGSYEQYF.

As for this clonotype: A much larger clone sits a single nucleotide away, making a read error possible. The chain combines TRBV2 with TRBJ1-5; 9 positions agree with TRBD1. Trimming cost V 6 bases and J 8 bases; bases outside gene matches: 8. The CDR3 covers 14 residues. CDR1 SNHLY and CDR2 FYNNEI come from the germline V gene. CDR3 bases: TGTGCCAGCAGAGAGGGACAGGGAACGAAGCCCCAGCATTTT. This translates into CASREGQGTKPQHF.

This chain links TRBV20-1 with TRBJ2-3; TRBD1 agrees at 9 bases. There are 15 residues in the CDR3. Germline V CDR1 and CDR2: DFQATT, SNEGSKA (reference sequence). Here the CDR3 DNA reads TGCAGCGTAAAGCCCGGGACAGGGTCCACAGATACGCAGTATTTT. It yields the protein CSVKPGTGSTDTQYF.

This clonotype occurred many times. This sequence joins TRBV7-2 and TRBJ2-3; 8 bases map to TRBD1. V gave up 5 bases and J gave up 2 bases; unmatched junction bases: 6. The CDR3 runs 15 residues. Germline loops: CDR1 SGHTA, CDR2 FQGNSA. CDR3 bases: TGTGCCAGCAGCCTGCATCAGGGGGCCACAGATACGCAGTATTTT. Protein sequence: CASSLHQGATDTQYF.

This clonotype was found many times. The junction differs from germline at one of its ends, possibly a read error. This sequence joins TRBV10-3 and TRBJ2-7, with 7 nucleotides matching TRBD1. Germline V gives CDR1 ENHRY, CDR2 SYGVKD. The CDR3 sequence is 14 residues long. The CDR3 sequence: CAISPGQLSDEQYF. The CDR3 DNA follows: TGTGCCATCAGCCCGGGACAGCTCTCCGACGAGCAGTACTTC.

This chain connects TRBV5-1 to TRBJ1-3; D gene ambiguous. The ends were cut back, 4 bases at V and 4 bases at J, with 12 bases in the middle. The germline gives CDR1 SGHRS, CDR2 YFSETQ. The CDR3 loop spans 14 amino acids. This CDR3 reads CASSDTARGNTIYF. CDR3 in DNA: TGCGCCAGCAGCGACACCGCAAGGGGAAACACCATATATTTT.

This clonotype was detected a few times. A far larger clone is only one base removed, so a read error is likely. This chain uses TRBV2 with TRBJ2-3, with D unclear. The J call is in doubt because the DNA end fits TRBJ2-7 better. Germline V gene data show CDR1 as SNHLY and CDR2 as FYNNEI. This CDR3 spans 15 amino acids. DNA for the CDR3: TGTGCCAGCACCCTGGGCAGGACGAATCCCGATGAGCAGTACTTC. It codes for CASTLGRTNPDEQYF.